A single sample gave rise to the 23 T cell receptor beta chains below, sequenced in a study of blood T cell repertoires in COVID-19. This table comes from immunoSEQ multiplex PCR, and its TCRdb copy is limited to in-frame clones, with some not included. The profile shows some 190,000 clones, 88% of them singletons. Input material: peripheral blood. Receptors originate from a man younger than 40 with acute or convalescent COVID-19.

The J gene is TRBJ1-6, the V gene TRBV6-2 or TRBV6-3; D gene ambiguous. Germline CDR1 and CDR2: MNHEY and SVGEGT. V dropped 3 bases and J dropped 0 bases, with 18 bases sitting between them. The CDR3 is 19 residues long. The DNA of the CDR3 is TGTGCCAGCAGTTATACCTCCAAAATCGGTAGCTCCTATAATTCACCCCTCCACTTT. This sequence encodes CASSYTSKIGSSYNSPLHF.

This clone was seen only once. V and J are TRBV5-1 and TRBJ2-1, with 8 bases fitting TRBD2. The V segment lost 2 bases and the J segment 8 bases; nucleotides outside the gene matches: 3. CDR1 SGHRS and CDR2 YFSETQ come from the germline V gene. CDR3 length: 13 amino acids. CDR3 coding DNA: TGCGCCAGCAGCTTAGCGGGGGCGGATGAGCAGTTCTTC. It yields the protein CASSLAGADEQFF.

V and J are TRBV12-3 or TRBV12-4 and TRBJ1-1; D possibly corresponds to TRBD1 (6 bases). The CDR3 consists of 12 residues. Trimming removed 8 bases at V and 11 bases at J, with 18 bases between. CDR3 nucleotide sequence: TGTGCCAGCTTTGGGGGCGGTGCTAAGGCTTTCTTT. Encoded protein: CASFGGGAKAFF.

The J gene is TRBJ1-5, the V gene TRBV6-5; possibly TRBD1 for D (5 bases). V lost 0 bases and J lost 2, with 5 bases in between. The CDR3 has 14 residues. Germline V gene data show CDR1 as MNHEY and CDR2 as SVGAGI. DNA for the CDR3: TGTGCCAGCAGTTACTCACAGGGCAATCAGCCCCAGCATTTT. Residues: CASSYSQGNQPQHF.

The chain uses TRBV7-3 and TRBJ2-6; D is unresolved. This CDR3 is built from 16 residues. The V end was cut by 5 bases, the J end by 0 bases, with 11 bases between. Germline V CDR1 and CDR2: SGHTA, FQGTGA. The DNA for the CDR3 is TGTGCCAGCAGCCTCGCGGTGCTCTCTGGGGCCAACGTCCTGACTTTC. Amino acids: CASSLAVLSGANVLTF.

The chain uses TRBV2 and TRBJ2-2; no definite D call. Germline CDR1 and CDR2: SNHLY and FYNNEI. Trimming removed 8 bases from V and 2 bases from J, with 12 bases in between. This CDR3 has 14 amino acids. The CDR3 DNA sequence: TGTGCCAGCCACCCCCTTCTAAACACCGGGGAGCTGTTTTTT. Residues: CASHPLLNTGELFF.

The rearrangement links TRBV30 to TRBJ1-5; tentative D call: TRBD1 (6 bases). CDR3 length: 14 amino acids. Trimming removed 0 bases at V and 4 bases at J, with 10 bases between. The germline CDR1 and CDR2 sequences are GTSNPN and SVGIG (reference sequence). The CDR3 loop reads CAWSVGQPNQPQHF. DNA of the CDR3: TGTGCCTGGAGTGTTGGACAGCCTAATCAGCCCCAGCATTTT.

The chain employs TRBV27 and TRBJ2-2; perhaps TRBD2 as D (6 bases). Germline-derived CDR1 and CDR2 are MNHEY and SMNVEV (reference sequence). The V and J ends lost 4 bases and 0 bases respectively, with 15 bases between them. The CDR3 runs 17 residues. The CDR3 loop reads CASSSPKSGSNTGELFF. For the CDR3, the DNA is TGTGCCAGCAGTTCCCCGAAGAGCGGGTCGAACACCGGGGAGCTGTTTTTT.

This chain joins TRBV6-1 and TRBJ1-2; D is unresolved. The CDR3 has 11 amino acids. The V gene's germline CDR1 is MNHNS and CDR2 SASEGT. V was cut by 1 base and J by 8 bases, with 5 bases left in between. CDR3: CASSEDWGYTF. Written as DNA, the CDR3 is TGTGCCAGCAGTGAAGACTGGGGCTACACCTTC.

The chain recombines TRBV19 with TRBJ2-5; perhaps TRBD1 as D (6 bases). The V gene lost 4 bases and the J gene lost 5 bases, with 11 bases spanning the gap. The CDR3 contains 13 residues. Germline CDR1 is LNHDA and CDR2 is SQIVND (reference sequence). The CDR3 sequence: CASSTWGQETQYF. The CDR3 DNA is TGTGCCAGTAGTACATGGGGGCAGGAGACCCAGTACTTC.

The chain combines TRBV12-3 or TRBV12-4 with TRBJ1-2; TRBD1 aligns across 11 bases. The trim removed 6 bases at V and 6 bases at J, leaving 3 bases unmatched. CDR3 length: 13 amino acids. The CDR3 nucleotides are TGTGCCAGCAGGGGACAGGGGGTTCATGGCTACACCTTC. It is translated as CASRGQGVHGYTF.

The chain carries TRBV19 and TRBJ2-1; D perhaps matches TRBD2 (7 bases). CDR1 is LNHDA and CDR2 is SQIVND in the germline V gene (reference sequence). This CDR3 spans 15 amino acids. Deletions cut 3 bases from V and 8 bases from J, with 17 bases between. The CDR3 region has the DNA TGTGCCAGTAGTATGGGGGGGGCCCTTCGAGATGAGCAGTTCTTC. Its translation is CASSMGGALRDEQFF.

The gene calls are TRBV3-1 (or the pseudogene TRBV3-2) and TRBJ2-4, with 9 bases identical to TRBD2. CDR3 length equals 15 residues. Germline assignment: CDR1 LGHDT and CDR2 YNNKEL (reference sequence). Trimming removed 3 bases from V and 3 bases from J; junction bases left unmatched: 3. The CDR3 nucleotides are TGTGCCAGCAGCCACAAAGCGGGAGGCAAAAACATTCAGTACTTC. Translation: CASSHKAGGKNIQYF.

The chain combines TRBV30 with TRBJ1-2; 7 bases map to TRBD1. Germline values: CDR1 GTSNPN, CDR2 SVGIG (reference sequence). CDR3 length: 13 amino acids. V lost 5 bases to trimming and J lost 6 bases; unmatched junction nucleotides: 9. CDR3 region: CAWDSGGSDGYTF. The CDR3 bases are TGTGCCTGGGATTCAGGGGGATCGGATGGCTACACCTTC.

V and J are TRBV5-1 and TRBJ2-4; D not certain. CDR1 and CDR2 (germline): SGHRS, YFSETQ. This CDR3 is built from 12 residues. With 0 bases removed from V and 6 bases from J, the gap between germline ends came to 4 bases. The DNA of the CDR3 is TGCGCCAGCAGCTTGGACTTAAACATTCAGTACTTC. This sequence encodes CASSLDLNIQYF.

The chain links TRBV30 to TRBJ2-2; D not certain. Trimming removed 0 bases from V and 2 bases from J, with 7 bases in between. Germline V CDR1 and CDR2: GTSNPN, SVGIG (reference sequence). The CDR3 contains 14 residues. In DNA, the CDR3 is TGTGCCTGGAGTGTACTGATAAACACCGGGGAGCTGTTTTTT. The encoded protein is CAWSVLINTGELFF.

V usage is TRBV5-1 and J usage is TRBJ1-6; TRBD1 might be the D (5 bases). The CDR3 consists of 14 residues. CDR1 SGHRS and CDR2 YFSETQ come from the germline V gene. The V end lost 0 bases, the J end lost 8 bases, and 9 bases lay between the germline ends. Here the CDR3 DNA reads TGCGCCAGCAGCTTGGCAGGGTTTGATTCACCCCTCCACTTT. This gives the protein CASSLAGFDSPLHF.

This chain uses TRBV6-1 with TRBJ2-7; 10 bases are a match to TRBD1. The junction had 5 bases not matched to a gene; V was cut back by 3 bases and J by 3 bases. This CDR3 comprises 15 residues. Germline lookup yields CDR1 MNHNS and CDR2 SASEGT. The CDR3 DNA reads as TGTGCCAGCAGTGATGTGGGACAGGGGTACTACGAGCAGTACTTC. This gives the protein CASSDVGQGYYEQYF.

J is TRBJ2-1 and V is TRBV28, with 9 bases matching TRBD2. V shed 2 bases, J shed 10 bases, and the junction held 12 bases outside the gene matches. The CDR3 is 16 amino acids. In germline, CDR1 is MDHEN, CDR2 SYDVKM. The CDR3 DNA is TGTGCCAGCAGTTTACCCCCCCCAGCGGGAGGATGGGAGCAGTTCTTC. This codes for CASSLPPPAGGWEQFF.

For the CDR3, the DNA is TGTGCCAGCAGCTTGGCACAGACGGATTCACCCCTCCACTTT. Translating gives CASSLAQTDSPLHF. This chain links TRBV5-4 with TRBJ1-6; D is unclear. Looked up from germline, CDR1 is SGHNT and CDR2 is YYREEE (reference sequence). The germline V and J ends were trimmed by 0 bases and 8 bases, with 9 bases remaining between them. The CDR3 runs 14 residues.

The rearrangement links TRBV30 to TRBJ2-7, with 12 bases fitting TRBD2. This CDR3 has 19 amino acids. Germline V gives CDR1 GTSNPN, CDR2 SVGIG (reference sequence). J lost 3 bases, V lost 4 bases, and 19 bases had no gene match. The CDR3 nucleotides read TGTGCCTGGATCAGGGAGGGTGGTACTAGCGGGAGGTTAGTCTACGAGCAGTACTTC. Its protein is CAWIREGGTSGRLVYEQYF.

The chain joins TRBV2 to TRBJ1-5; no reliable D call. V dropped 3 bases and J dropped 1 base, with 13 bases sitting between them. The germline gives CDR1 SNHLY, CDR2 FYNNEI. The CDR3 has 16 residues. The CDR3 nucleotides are TGTGCCAGCAGTGACGCGGTACCGGGGAGCAATCAGCCCCAGCATTTT. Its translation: CASSDAVPGSNQPQHF.

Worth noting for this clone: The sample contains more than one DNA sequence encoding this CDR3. CDR3 DNA: TGTGCCAGCAGCCAGCTCACGGGAGGCTATGGCTACACCTTC. Translated, it gives CASSQLTGGYGYTF. The rearrangement joins TRBV3-1 (or the pseudogene TRBV3-2) to TRBJ1-2; D is unresolved. Germline CDR1 and CDR2: LGHDT and YNNKEL (reference sequence). The CDR3 has 14 residues. The V end was cut by 3 bases, the J end by 4 bases, with 12 bases between.